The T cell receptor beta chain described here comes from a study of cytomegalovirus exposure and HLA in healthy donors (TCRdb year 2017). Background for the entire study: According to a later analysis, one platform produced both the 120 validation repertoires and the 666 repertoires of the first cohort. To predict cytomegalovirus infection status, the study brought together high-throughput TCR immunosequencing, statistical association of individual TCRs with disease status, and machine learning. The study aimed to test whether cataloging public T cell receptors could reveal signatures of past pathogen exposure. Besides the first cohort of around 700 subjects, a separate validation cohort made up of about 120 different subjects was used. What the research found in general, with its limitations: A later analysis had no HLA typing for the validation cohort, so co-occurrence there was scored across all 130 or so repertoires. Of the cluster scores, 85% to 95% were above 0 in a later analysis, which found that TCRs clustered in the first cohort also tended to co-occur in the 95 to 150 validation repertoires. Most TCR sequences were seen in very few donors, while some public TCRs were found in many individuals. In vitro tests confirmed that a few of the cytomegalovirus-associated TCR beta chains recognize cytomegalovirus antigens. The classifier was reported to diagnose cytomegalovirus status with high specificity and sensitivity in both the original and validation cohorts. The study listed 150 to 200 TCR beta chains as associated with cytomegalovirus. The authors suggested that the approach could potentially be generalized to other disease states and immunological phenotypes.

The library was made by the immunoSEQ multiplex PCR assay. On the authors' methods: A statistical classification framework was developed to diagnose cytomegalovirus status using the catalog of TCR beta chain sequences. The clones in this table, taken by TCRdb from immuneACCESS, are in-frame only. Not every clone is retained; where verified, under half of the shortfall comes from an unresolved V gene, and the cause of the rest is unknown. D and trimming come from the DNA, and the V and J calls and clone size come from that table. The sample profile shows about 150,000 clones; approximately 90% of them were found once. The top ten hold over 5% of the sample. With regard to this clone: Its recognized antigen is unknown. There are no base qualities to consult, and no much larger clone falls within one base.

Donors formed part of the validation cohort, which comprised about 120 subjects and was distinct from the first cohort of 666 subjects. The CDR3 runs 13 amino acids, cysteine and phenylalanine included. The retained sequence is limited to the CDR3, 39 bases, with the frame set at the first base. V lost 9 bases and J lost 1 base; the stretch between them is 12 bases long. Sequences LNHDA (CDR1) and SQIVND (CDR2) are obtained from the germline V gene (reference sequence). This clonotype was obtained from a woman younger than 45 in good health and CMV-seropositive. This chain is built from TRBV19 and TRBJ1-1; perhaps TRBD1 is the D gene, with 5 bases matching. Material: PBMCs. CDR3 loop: CASNNRWNTEAFF. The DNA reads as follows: TGTGCCAGCAACAACAGGTGGAACACTGAAGCTTTCTTT.